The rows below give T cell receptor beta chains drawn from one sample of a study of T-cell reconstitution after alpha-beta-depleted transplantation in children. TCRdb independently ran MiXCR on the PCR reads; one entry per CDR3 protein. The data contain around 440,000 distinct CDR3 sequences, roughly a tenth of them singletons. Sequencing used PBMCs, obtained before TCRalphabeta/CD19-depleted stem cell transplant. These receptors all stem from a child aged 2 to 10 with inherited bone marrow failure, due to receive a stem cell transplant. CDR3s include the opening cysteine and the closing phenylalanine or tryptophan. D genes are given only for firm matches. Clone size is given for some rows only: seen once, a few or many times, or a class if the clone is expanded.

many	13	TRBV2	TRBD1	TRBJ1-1	CASRGQGDTEAFF	TGTGCCAGCAGGGGACAGGGTGACACTGAAGCTTTCTTT
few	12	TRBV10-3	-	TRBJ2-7	CAIRDSPSEQYF	TGTGCCATCAGGGACTCTCCATCAGAGCAGTACTTC
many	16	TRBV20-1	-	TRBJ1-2	CSARSQGLLANYGYTF	TGCAGTGCTAGGTCACAGGGTTTGTTAGCTAACTATGGCTACACCTTC
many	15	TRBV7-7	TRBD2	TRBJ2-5	CASSLRSSGEETQYF	TGTGCTAGCAGCTTAAGGTCTAGCGGAGAAGAGACCCAGTACTTC
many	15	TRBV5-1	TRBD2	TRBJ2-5	CASSTLAGVQETQYF	TGCGCCAGCAGCACCTTAGCGGGAGTACAAGAGACCCAGTACTTC
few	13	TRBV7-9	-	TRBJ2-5	CASSRPGGETQYF	TGTGCCAGCAGCCGTCCCGGGGGAGAGACCCAGTACTTC
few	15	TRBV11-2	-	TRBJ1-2	CASSLSVNYNYGYTF	TGTGCCAGCAGCTTATCCGTTAATTATAACTATGGCTACACCTTC
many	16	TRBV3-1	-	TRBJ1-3	CASSQRGRSSGNTIYF	TGTGCCAGCAGCCAAAGAGGACGGAGCTCTGGAAACACCATATATTTT
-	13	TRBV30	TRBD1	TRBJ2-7	CAWAGTGGNEQYF	TGTGCCTGGGCCGGGACAGGGGGCAACGAGCAGTACTTC
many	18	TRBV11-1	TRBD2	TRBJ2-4	CASSSTGLAGEGKNIQYF	TGTGCCAGCAGCTCCACCGGACTAGCGGGAGAAGGAAAAAACATTCAGTACTTC
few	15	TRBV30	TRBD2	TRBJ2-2	CAWSVQLAGTGELFF	TGTGCCTGGAGTGTACAACTAGCGGGAACCGGGGAGCTGTTTTTT
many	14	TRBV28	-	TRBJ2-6	CASSGSSGANVLTF	TGTGCCAGCAGTGGGAGCTCTGGGGCCAACGTCCTGACTTTC
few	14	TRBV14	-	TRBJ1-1	CASSLGGGDTEAFF	TGTGCCAGCAGCCTCGGCGGGGGGGACACTGAAGCTTTCTTT
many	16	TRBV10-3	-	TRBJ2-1	CAISESLGDSYNEQFF	TGTGCCATCAGTGAGTCGTTGGGAGACTCCTACAATGAGCAGTTCTTC
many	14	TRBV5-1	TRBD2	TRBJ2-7	CASSPLAGAVEQYF	TGCGCCAGCAGCCCACTAGCGGGAGCGGTCGAGCAGTACTTC
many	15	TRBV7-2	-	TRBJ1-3	CASSRDSSSGNTIYF	TGTGCCAGCAGCCGGGACTCGAGCTCTGGAAACACCATATATTTT
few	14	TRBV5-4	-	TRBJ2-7	CASSLVDNSYEQYF	TGTGCCAGCAGCTTGGTGGACAACTCCTACGAGCAGTACTTC
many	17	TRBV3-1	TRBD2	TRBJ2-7	CASSQTTKRENSYEQYF	TGTGCCAGCAGCCAAACGACCAAGCGGGAGAACTCCTACGAGCAGTACTTC
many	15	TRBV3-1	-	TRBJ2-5	CASSQDRVWMETQYF	TGTGCCAGCAGCCAAGATAGGGTCTGGATGGAGACCCAGTACTTC
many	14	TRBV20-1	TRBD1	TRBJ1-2	CSGIQGAVSYGYTF	TGCAGTGGAATACAGGGGGCAGTGAGCTATGGCTACACCTTC
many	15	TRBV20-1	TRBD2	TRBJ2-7	CSARQTSGTLYEQYF	TGCAGTGCTAGACAAACTAGCGGGACCTTATACGAGCAGTACTTC
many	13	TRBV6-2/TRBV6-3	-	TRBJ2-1	CASSYLTPGEQFF	TGTGCCAGCAGTTACCTAACTCCGGGTGAGCAGTTCTTC
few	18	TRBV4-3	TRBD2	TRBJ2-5	CASSQSGLARIPQETQYF	TGCGCCAGCAGCCAGTCGGGACTAGCTCGGATTCCACAAGAGACCCAGTACTTC
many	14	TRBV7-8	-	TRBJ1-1	CASSLEVLGTTTFF	TGTGCCAGCAGCTTAGAGGTATTGGGCACAACGACTTTCTTT
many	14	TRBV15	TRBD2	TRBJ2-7	CATSSSGIYYEQYF	TGTGCCACCAGCAGTAGCGGGATTTACTACGAGCAGTACTTC
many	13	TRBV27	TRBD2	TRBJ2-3	CACSGSWTDTQYF	TGTGCCTGTAGCGGGAGTTGGACAGATACGCAGTATTTT